The sequence of this TCR beta chain was determined in a study of CD8 T cells in Susac syndrome (dated by TCRdb to 2018 to 2020). A note on the overall study: Repertoire sequencing was used to test whether CD8+ T cell activation and differentiation in Susac syndrome was antigen driven. General conclusions and limits of the study: The study acknowledged that relatively few individuals were included in the TCR sequencing and HLA analysis.

The germline V gene provides CDR1 KGHSH and CDR2 LQKENI. The CDR3 runs 15 amino acids, cysteine and phenylalanine included. The CDR3 DNA has 45 bases and is translated from base 1. V is reduced by 0 bases and J by 3 bases, leaving a spacing of 11 bases between them. Peripheral blood CD8+ and CD4+ T cells from healthy donors, Susac syndrome patients and multiple sclerosis patients were profiled using high-throughput TCR beta sequencing. The healthy donors served as controls matched for age and sex. Bulk CD8+ and CD4+ T cells were purified by magnetic negative isolation, whereas CD8+ TEMRA cells were enriched by FACS. Blood was drawn into EDTA tubes, processed within 24 hours, and PBMCs were isolated by density gradient centrifugation. PBMCs destined for TCR sequencing were cryopreserved in liquid nitrogen and later thawed in a 37 °C water bath. Purity of sorted or isolated CD4+, CD8+ and CD8+ TEMRA cells was at least 90%.

RNA was extracted with the RNeasy kit and roughly 0.45 to 1 ug was reverse transcribed using random hexamers. The immunoSEQ multiplex PCR assay, which covers 54 Vbeta and 13 Jbeta segments, was used to amplify TCR beta CDR3 regions. Bias from PCR amplification was corrected by using a synthetic template baseline for primer optimization and for computational correction. In the authors' own workflow: Only productive sequences were kept, with reads annotated to V, D and J genes according to IMGT and analyzed in immunoSEQ Analyzer. Clonality was computed as one minus Shannon entropy normalized by log2 of the number of productive unique sequences. Public and private clones were assessed among the 100 most prevalent clones of each patient and control. A clone was defined as Susac-specific if it was absent from the healthy and MS cohorts, from some 1,100 published viral clones and from other ImmuneACCESS disease sequences. TCRdb applied fastp at Q25 and MiXCR to the public reads, then kept only in-frame beta chains. Identical CDR3 protein sequences are pooled into one entry, listed with their most common genes and DNA. These V and J calls originate from TCRdb's pipeline instead of the authors' own analysis. For this sample the table gives roughly 150,000 distinct CDR3 sequences, of which just under 95% were detected only once. Jointly, the top ten make up 0.13% of the sample.

Only one count was recorded for this clonotype. No antigen is known for it. No base-level quality is on record; no much larger clone is a single base apart. A single read offers scant evidence. The TCR originated in a human donor in good health. Sequencing input: CD4+ T cells from PBMCs. The chain links TRBV18 with TRBJ1-2; the D gene cannot be named for sure. The DNA reads TGTGCCAGCTCACCACCGAAAGGGATTGACTATGGCTACACCTTC. This gives the protein CASSPPKGIDYGYTF.